This T cell receptor beta chain was sequenced in a study of cytomegalovirus exposure and HLA in healthy donors. About the study: Most genotyped donors, roughly 83% of around 370, had Caucasian-associated genetic ancestry. Study-wide results and caveats: The classifier reportedly diagnosed cytomegalovirus status with high sensitivity and specificity. Reported findings show TCR beta sequences accurately forecast HLA-A and HLA-B alleles in most subjects. The likely explanation for a cluster of highly shared sequence variants was sequencing artifact.

This clone was found a few times. Its antigen is currently unknown. Primers for the PCR totalled 60 Vbeta and 13 Jbeta. Assay used: immunoSEQ multiplex PCR; TCRdb lists only in-frame clones, some missing. The repertoire holds about 120,000 clones, 65% to 85% seen once, with 3% to 4% in the top ten. V lost 5 bases to trimming and J lost 5 bases; unmatched junction nucleotides: 1. CDR1 is MNHEY and CDR2 is SVGAGI in the germline V gene. The CDR3 is 13 residues long. The clonotype was recovered from a young man in good health and CMV-seropositive. This chain uses TRBV6-5 with TRBJ1-5; 9 bases are shared with TRBD1. The sequencing sample was made of PBMCs. The DNA for the CDR3 is TGTGCCAGCAGTCGGACAGGGGATCAGCCCCAGCATTTT. Its translation: CASSRTGDQPQHF.